This TCR beta chain was sequenced in a study of blood T cells in healthy people across ages (dated by TCRdb to between 2014 and 2016). General notes on the study: Template switching captured roughly one uniquely barcoded TCR beta cDNA molecule per two T cells in model experiments. Using the same blood draw, the study looked at two additional independent replicas of 1 million unique cDNA reads for two donors, one aged 18 to 29 and the other aged 80 or older. To track age-related changes in TCR beta repertoire diversity, the study relied on deep sequencing normalized with unique cDNA molecular identifiers. The donors were divided into four age groups: young (average around 15 years), middle-aged (around 37), aged (about 60) and long-lived (82).

The library was generated by 5' RACE. Sequencing took place on an Illumina HiSeq 2500. The second PCR ran for about 6 to 12 cycles and used a J-beta primer mix along with a sample-barcoded 5' primer. A template-switch 5' adaptor carrying 12 random nucleotides introduced a unique molecular identifier onto each TCR beta cDNA molecule. Each sample yielded at least 2.5 million CDR3-containing paired-end reads. All of the RNA was converted into first-strand cDNA using the Mint cDNA synthesis kit, with a TRBC-specific oligonucleotide serving as the primer. All cDNA was treated with uracil-DNA glycosylase and then went through a first 18-cycle PCR with the universal primers M1SS and BC2_uni_R. As for the original processing: For normalization, 1 million high-quality reads, each with a distinct molecular identifier, were randomly selected from each sample. Reads with shared molecular identifiers were discarded instead of being binned into consensus sequences. MiTCR, set to a Q25 quality threshold and the strictest error-elimination algorithm, was used for CDR3 identification, clonotype clustering and error correction. A nonparametric unseen species model with Euler transformation was used to estimate a lower bound on total TCR beta diversity. TCRdb reworked the public reads: Q25 trimming with fastp, MiXCR clone assembly, productive beta chains retained. Merged by CDR3 protein, the rows form single entries marked with the most common genes and DNA. The V and J calls and clone size are TCRdb's, not the authors'. The sample table shows over 500,000 distinct CDR3 sequences, and about 27% are seen once. The ten largest make up 3% to 4.5% of the sample.

About this clonotype itself: Its antigen remains unidentified. Base qualities are not provided; no much larger clone lies one nucleotide away.

Broader findings and caveats from the paper: The percentage of naive T cells measured by flow cytometry correlated strongly with observed TCR beta diversity. The long-lived group showed more naive CD4+ T cells, fewer expanded clones and increased TCR diversity than the aged group, suggesting age selection. Observed TCR beta diversity per million T cells fell roughly linearly with age, and a significant reduction was already apparent by age about 38. Estimates of total diversity from one million sequenced T cells were regarded as lower bounds and underestimates. Bulk unsorted PBMC profiling prevented conclusive comparison of naive and antigen-experienced compartments. The CMV infection status of donors was not known, potentially confounding age-related changes in expanded clonotypes.

The donors were 40 or so Caucasian individuals from Russia, aged roughly 6 to 100 years, who were systemically healthy. Each donor gave ten milliliters of peripheral blood, collected into EDTA-treated Vacutainer tubes. Ficoll-Paque density-gradient centrifugation was used to isolate PBMCs, with at least 6.5 million obtained per sample. Total RNA was extracted from PBMCs with Trizol reagent, with at least 5.5 micrograms obtained per sample. For every donor, an aliquot of PBMCs went through flow cytometry to measure the percentages of naive CD45RAhigh/CD27high T cells. Reading from cysteine to phenylalanine, the CDR3 counts 15 amino acids. Here the CDR3 DNA is all that survives: 45 bases in frame from base 1. The junction shows trimming of 5 bases on V and 2 bases on J, and the gene matches do not reach 7 bases of it. The same specimen was also included in a second study, on T cells of mothers and their children. As described in the second report: Nine systemically healthy Caucasian individuals served as donors, namely three mothers together with their six children. cDNA synthesis used all of the extracted RNA, with 1.5 ug of RNA in each 15 ul reaction. Sample barcodes and 2-4 random nucleotides were added via the M1S primer in the second PCR. Over 8 million TCR beta CDR3 reads came from each mother, compared with approximately 3 million reads from each child. In both related and unrelated pairs, thymic selection shapes the output of TCR recombination in a similar way, with inherited differences having only a minor effect. Normalized repertoire overlap was always slightly but never significantly higher in related than unrelated mother-child pairs. No persistent microchimeric T cell clones were found, with a detection sensitivity of approximately 100 clones per million clonotypes. The study used deep NGS to compare TCR beta repertoires of mothers and children, seeking features distinguishing related mother-child pairs from unrelated individuals. The mean age was 40 +/- 4 years for the mothers and around 10 +/- 4 years for the children. After adapter ligation was performed with NEBNext reagents, the libraries were sequenced on an Illumina HiSeq 2000 with 100+100 nt paired-end reads. To avoid cross-contamination, the mother libraries and the child libraries were prepared a month apart and sequenced in separate runs. For each donor, somewhere between roughly 450,000 and 2,000,000 distinct TCR beta clonotypes were identified. Naive TCR beta clonotypes were estimated from low-frequency clonotypes matched to each donor's FACS-determined naive share, without sorting.

Source material: blood. The sequence derives from a boy under 10 years old in good health. The chain links TRBV12-3 or TRBV12-4 with TRBJ2-7; 9 central bases correspond to TRBD1. At the DNA level, the sequence is TGTGCCAGCAGTCGCCCGGGACAGGGAACCTACGAGCAGTACTTC. This is translated as CASSRPGQGTYEQYF.